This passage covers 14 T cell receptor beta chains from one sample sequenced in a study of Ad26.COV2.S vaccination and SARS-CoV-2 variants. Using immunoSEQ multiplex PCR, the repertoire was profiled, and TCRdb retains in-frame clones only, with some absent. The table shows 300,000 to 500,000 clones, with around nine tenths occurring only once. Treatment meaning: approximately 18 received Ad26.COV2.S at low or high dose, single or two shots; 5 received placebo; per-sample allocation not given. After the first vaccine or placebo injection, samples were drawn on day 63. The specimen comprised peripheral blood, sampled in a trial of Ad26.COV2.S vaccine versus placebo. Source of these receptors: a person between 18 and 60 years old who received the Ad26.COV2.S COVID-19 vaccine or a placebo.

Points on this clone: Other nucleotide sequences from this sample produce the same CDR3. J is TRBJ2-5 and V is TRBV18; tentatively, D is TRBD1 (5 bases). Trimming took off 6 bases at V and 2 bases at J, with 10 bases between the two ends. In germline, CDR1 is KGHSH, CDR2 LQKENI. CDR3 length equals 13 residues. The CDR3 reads CASSPGSQETQYF. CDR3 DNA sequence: TGTGCCAGCTCCCCAGGGTCTCAAGAGACCCAGTACTTC.

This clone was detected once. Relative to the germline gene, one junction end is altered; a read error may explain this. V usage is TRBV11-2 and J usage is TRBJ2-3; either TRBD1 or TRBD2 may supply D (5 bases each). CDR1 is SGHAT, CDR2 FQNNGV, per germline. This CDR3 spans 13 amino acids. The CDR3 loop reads CASSLRDGSGLNF. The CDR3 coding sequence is TGTGCCAGCAGCTTAAGGGACGGCTCGGGTTTGAATTTT.

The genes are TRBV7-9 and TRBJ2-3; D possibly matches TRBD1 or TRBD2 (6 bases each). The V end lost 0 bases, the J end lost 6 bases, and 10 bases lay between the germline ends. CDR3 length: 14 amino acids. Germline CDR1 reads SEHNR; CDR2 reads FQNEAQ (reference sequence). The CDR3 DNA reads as TGTGCCAGCAGCTTAGCGCTAGGGGGGGATACGCAGTATTTT. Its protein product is CASSLALGGDTQYF.

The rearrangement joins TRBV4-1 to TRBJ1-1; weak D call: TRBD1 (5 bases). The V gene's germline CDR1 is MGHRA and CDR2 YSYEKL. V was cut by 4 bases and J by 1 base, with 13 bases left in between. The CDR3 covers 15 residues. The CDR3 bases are TGCGCCAGCAGCCCGGGTCAGGGACCGAACACTGAAGCTTTCTTT. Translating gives CASSPGQGPNTEAFF.

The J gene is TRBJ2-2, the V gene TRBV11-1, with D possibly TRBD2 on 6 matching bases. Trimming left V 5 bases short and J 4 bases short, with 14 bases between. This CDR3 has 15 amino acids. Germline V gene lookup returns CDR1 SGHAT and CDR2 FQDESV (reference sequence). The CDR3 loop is CASSPLGLSTGELFF. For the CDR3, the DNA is TGTGCCAGCAGCCCTTTGGGACTGTCCACCGGGGAGCTGTTTTTT.

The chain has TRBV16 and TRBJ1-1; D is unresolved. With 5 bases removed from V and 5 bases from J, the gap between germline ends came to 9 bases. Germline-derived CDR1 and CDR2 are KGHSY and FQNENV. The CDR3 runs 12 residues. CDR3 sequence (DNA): TGTGCCAGCAGCACCGTCGTAACTGAAGCTTTCTTT. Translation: CASSTVVTEAFF.

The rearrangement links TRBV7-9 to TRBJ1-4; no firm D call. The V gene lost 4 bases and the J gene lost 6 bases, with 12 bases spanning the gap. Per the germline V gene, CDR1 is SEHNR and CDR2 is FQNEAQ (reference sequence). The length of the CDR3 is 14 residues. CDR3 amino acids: CASSYDTGDEKLFF. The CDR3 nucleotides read TGTGCCAGCAGCTACGACACCGGAGATGAAAAACTGTTTTTT.

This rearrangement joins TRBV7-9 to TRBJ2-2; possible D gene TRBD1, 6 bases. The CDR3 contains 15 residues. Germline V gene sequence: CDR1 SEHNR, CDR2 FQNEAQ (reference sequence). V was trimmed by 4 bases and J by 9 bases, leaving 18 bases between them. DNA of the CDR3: TGTGCCAGCAGCTACGGCCCCTCAGGGGTCCGGGAGCTGTTTTTT. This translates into CASSYGPSGVRELFF.

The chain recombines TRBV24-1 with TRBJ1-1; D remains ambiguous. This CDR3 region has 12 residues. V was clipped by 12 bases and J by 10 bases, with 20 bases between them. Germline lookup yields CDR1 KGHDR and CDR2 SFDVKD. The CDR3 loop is CAPNRSRLGAFF. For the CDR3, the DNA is TGTGCCCCAAACAGAAGCCGCTTGGGAGCTTTCTTT.

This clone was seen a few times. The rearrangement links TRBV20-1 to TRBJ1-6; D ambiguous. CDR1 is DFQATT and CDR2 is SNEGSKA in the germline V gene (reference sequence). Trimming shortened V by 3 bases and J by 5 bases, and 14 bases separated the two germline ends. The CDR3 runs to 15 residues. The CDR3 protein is CSASSLEADNSPLHF. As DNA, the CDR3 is TGCAGTGCTAGTTCGCTCGAGGCTGATAATTCACCCCTCCACTTT.

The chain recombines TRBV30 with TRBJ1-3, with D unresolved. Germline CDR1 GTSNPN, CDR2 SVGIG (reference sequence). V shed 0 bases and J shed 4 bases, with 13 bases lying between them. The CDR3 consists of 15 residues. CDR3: CAWSVRGTQGNTIYF. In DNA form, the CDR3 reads TGTGCCTGGAGTGTACGAGGCACACAAGGAAACACCATATATTTT.

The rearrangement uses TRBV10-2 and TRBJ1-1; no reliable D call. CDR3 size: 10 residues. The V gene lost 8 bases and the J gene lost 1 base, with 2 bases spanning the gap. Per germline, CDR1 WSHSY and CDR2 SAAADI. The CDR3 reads CASGNTEAFF. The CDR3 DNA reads TGCGCCAGCGGGAACACTGAAGCTTTCTTT.

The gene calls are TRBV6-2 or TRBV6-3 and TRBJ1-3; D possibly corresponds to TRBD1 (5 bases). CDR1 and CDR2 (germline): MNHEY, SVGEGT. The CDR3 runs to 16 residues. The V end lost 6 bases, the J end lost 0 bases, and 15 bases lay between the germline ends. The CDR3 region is CASSFLDTYSGNTIYF. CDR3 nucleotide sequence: TGTGCCAGCAGCTTCCTGGACACGTACTCTGGAAACACCATATATTTT.

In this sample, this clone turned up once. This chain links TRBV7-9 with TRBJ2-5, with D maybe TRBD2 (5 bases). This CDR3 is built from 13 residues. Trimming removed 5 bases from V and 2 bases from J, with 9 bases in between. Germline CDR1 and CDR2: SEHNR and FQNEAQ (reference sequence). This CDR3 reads CASSRSGQETQYF. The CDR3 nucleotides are TGTGCCAGCAGCCGTTCGGGACAAGAGACCCAGTACTTC.